This section outlines one T cell receptor beta chain sequence together with its context. Its target is unknown. 5' RACE that incorporated UMI labels was used to prepare the TRB cDNA libraries. TCRdb re-called the 5' RACE reads; one entry per CDR3 protein, DNA not given. The sample includes around 60,000 distinct CDR3 sequences. This entry comes from a study of CXCR3-negative and CXCR3-positive naive CD8 T cells. Germline CDR1 reads SQVTM; CDR2 reads ANQGSEA. There are 15 residues in the CDR3. The study, taken as a whole, reports: Naive CXCR3-negative cells resembled naive CXCR3-positive cells in TRBV-TRBJ usage; memory cells differed.

The V call is TRBV29-1, the J call TRBJ2-7; TCRdb's D call, TRBD2, is unchecked because there is no DNA. The sequence was obtained from a human donor in good health. Some clones in this sample may be carry-over from other donors' samples. The sequencing input was naive CXCR3- CD8+ T cells from blood. Subset defined: CD45RO-CCR7+CD27+CD95- naive CD8+ T cells lacking CXCR3 (TNR3-). This CDR3 reads CSVVWAFKGPYEQYF.